This TCR beta chain appears in the sequencing data of a study of cytomegalovirus exposure and HLA in healthy donors. A remark on this clone: Its matching antigen is unknown.

Overall study findings and caveats: Upon later analysis, TCR association rates were observed to vary by HLA locus, being highest for DRB1 and lowest for HLA-C. Versus the roughly 690-donor mean, an Asian-associated ancestry cluster reportedly showed fewer N-insertions in a later analysis. Cytomegalovirus association was listed for around 170 TCR beta chains. Presence/absence analyses took donor sequencing depth as roughly uniform.

The primer mix had 60 Vbeta and 13 Jbeta primers. TCRdb keeps only in-frame clones here, not all; method: immunoSEQ multiplex PCR. The sample totals 150,000 or so clones. The V gene's germline CDR1 is MDHEN and CDR2 SYDVKM. The CDR3 runs 13 residues. V was clipped by 6 bases and J by 4 bases, with 13 bases between them. The TCR comes from a woman aged 50 to 60 in good health and CMV-seronegative. The material sequenced was PBMCs. The chain links TRBV28 to TRBJ2-7; D perhaps matches TRBD2 (5 bases). This CDR3 reads CASSLLSGYEQYF. CDR3 bases: TGTGCCAGCAGCCTTTTATCGGGATACGAGCAGTACTTC.